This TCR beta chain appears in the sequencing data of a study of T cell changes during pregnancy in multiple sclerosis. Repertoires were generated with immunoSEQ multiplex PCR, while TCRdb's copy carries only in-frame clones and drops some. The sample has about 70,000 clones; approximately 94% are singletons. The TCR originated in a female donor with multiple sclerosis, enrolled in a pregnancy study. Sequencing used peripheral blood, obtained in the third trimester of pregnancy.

The CDR3 here is CASSQQGWGLGAGELFF. CDR3 coding DNA: TGTGCCAGCAGCCAACAAGGTTGGGGGCTTGGGGCCGGGGAGCTGTTTTTT. The chain joins TRBV4-2 to TRBJ2-2; D is possibly TRBD1 (6 bases). Germline loops: CDR1 LGHNA, CDR2 YNFKEQ. The CDR3 runs 17 residues. The V and J ends lost 2 bases and 6 bases respectively, with 19 bases between them.